The 16 T cell receptor beta chains below come from one sample, sequenced in a study of T cell responses to AZD1222 COVID-19 vaccine. Assay used: immunoSEQ multiplex PCR; TCRdb lists only in-frame clones, some missing. The sample has some 200,000 clones; about 93% are singletons. The specimen comprised peripheral blood, sampled on day 0 of MenACWY control vaccination. The receptors were gathered from an adult in good health.

The genes are TRBV7-2 and TRBJ2-7, with TRBD2 identical over 9 bases. Trimming cost V 4 bases and J 2 bases; bases outside gene matches: 15. Per the germline V gene, CDR1 is SGHTA and CDR2 is FQGNSA. The CDR3 length is 18 residues. This chain's CDR3 is CASSSRTTRGGGAYEQYF. In nucleotides, the CDR3 is TGTGCCAGCAGCTCCAGGACTACCCGAGGCGGGGGGGCCTACGAGCAGTACTTC.

This chain links TRBV6-5 with TRBJ2-7; D uncertain. V lost 8 bases to trimming and J lost 4 bases, with 15 bases between them. The germline gives CDR1 MNHEY, CDR2 SVGAGI. This CDR3 has 13 amino acids. The CDR3 coding sequence is TGTGCCAGCGCCCCCGGCGCCTTATACGAGCAGTACTTC. This gives the protein CASAPGALYEQYF.

This chain joins TRBV6-4 and TRBJ1-6; D possibly corresponds to TRBD1 (6 bases). CDR1 MRHNA and CDR2 SNTAGT come from the germline V gene. The CDR3 is 16 residues long. Between the trimmed V and J ends, which lost 4 bases and 7 bases, there was a span of 17 bases. CDR3 bases: TGTGCCAGCAGTGCAAAGGGGGGGGCTGGAAATTCACCCCTCCACTTT. This translates into CASSAKGGAGNSPLHF.

Only a few counts were recorded for this clone. The rearrangement joins TRBV3-1 (or the pseudogene TRBV3-2) to TRBJ1-2; no definite D call. The CDR3 runs to 14 residues. Germline assignment: CDR1 LGHDT and CDR2 YNNKEL (reference sequence). Trimming shortened V by 6 bases and J by 1 base, and 12 bases separated the two germline ends. The CDR3 DNA sequence: TGTGCCAGCAGGCCTGTGGGGTATAACTATGGCTACACCTTC. Encoded protein: CASRPVGYNYGYTF.

The gene calls are TRBV7-2 and TRBJ1-1; D is possibly TRBD1 (5 bases). CDR1 is SGHTA, CDR2 FQGNSA, per germline. V shed 3 bases and J shed 10 bases, with 12 bases lying between them. This CDR3 region has 12 residues. The CDR3 loop is CASSFPGRRAFF. Here the CDR3 DNA reads TGTGCCAGCAGCTTCCCGGGGCGGAGAGCTTTCTTT.

CDR3 region: CASSLSLDGNTEAFF. For the CDR3, the DNA is TGTGCCAGCAGTTTATCCCTGGACGGGAACACTGAAGCTTTCTTT. V gene TRBV28 combines with J gene TRBJ1-1; no reliable D call. This CDR3 contains 15 residues. Germline V CDR1 and CDR2: MDHEN, SYDVKM. The V end was cut by 1 base, the J end by 1 base, with 10 bases between.

This rearrangement joins TRBV27 to TRBJ2-1; 7 bases are shared with TRBD2. Germline CDR1 is MNHEY and CDR2 is SMNVEV (reference sequence). The V and J ends lost 7 bases and 9 bases, in that order; junction bases with no gene match: 9. The CDR3 is 13 residues long. Here the CDR3 reads CASMRLAAGEQFF. In nucleotides, the CDR3 is TGTGCCAGCATGCGGCTAGCGGCCGGTGAGCAGTTCTTC.

This clone was recorded only once. The chain joins TRBV18 to TRBJ1-2, with 8 positions matching TRBD1. CDR3 length equals 19 residues. Germline-derived CDR1 and CDR2 are KGHSH and LQKENI. V shed 2 bases, J shed 0 bases, and the junction held 14 bases outside the gene matches. CDR3 residues: CASSPSQGAKGSANYGYTF. The CDR3 DNA sequence: TGTGCCAGCTCACCAAGCCAGGGGGCAAAAGGGAGTGCTAACTATGGCTACACCTTC.

V gene TRBV12-3 or TRBV12-4 combines with J gene TRBJ2-3, with D perhaps TRBD2 (5 bases). Trimming pared 6 bases from V and 4 bases from J, leaving 11 bases between. The CDR3 contains 13 residues. CDR3 amino acids: CASRRTLPDTQYF. CDR3 nucleotides: TGTGCCAGCAGACGGACTTTGCCAGATACGCAGTATTTT.

This chain joins TRBV7-9 and TRBJ2-2, with D possibly being TRBD1 (5 bases). Germline values: CDR1 SEHNR, CDR2 FQNEAQ (reference sequence). The V end was cut by 1 base, the J end by 0 bases, with 6 bases between. The CDR3 covers 15 residues. CDR3 in amino acids: CASSLETANTGELFF. DNA of the CDR3: TGTGCCAGCAGCTTAGAGACAGCGAACACCGGGGAGCTGTTTTTT.

V and J are TRBV6-1 and TRBJ2-2; 7 bases align to TRBD2. V shed 3 bases, J shed 5 bases, and the junction held 3 bases outside the gene matches. The CDR3 loop spans 14 amino acids. Germline loops: CDR1 MNHNS, CDR2 SASEGT. CDR3 sequence: CASSEGGVTGELFF. DNA of the CDR3: TGTGCCAGCAGTGAGGGAGGGGTGACCGGGGAGCTGTTTTTT.

The rearrangement links TRBV5-4 to TRBJ2-1; 12 bases match TRBD2. The CDR3 totals 17 residues. The germline V gene encodes CDR1 SGHNT and CDR2 YYREEE (reference sequence). V trimming: 3 bases; J trimming: 6 bases; junction bases outside the gene matches: 10. DNA for the CDR3: TGTGCCAGCAGCTACAAAGTGACTAGCGGGGGTGGCAATGAGCAGTTCTTC. Its protein product is CASSYKVTSGGGNEQFF.

This sequence joins TRBV25-1 and TRBJ1-6, with D possibly TRBD1 on 6 matching bases. The CDR3 is made up of 15 amino acids. From germline, CDR1 is MGHDK and CDR2 SYGVNS. Trimming took off 1 base at V and 10 bases at J, with 14 bases between the two ends. The CDR3 here is CASSESIKGGSPLHF. Written as DNA, the CDR3 is TGTGCCAGCAGTGAATCGATTAAGGGGGGGTCACCCCTCCACTTT.

The V and J genes are TRBV25-1 and TRBJ1-4; 7 bases are a match to TRBD1. This CDR3 comprises 15 residues. Germline V lookup: CDR1 MGHDK, CDR2 SYGVNS. After removal of 3 bases from V and 4 bases from J, the junction contained 5 bases not matched to a gene. The CDR3 here is CASSEVQGYNEKLFF. CDR3 coding DNA: TGTGCCAGCAGTGAGGTACAGGGGTATAATGAAAAACTGTTTTTT.

The chain combines TRBV11-2 with TRBJ1-2, with 10 bases lining up with TRBD1. Germline CDR1 SGHAT, CDR2 FQNNGV. J gave up 8 bases and V 4 bases, and 10 bases lay outside the gene matches. The CDR3 extends over 15 amino acids. CDR3 DNA sequence: TGTGCCAGCAGCTCCGGGACAGGGGACATCTACGGCTACACCTTC. This gives the protein CASSSGTGDIYGYTF.

The chain carries TRBV11-2 and TRBJ1-5; D gene ambiguous. From germline, CDR1 is SGHAT and CDR2 FQNNGV. Trimming pared 5 bases from V and 7 bases from J, leaving 12 bases between. The CDR3 is made up of 13 amino acids. The CDR3 loop reads CASSREVRQPQHF. CDR3 coding DNA: TGTGCCAGCAGCCGGGAGGTCAGACAGCCCCAGCATTTT.